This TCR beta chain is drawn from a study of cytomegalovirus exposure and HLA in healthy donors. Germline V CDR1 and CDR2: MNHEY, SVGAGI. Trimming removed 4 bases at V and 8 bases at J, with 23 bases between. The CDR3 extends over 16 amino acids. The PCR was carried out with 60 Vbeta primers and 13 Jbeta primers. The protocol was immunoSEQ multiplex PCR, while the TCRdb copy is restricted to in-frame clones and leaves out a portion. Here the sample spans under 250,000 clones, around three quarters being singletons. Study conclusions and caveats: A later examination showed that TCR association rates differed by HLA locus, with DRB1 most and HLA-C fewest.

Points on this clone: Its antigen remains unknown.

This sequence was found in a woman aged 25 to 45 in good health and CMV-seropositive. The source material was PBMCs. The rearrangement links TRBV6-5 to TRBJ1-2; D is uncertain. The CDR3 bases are TGTGCCAGCAGTTCGAACTACCTTGAGGGTCCTGGGGGCTACACCTTC. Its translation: CASSSNYLEGPGGYTF.